The 18 T cell receptor beta chains below come from one sample, sequenced in a study of OX40 agonist ivuxolimab in advanced cancers. TCRdb's copy holds only in-frame clones and misses some; the assay was immunoSEQ multiplex PCR. The sample lists about 46,000 clones; about 90% were seen once. The material was CD4+ or CD8+ T cells sorted from blood, obtained in a trial of the OX40 agonist ivuxolimab. Every receptor here comes from an adult with an advanced solid tumor such as melanoma, head and neck, liver or kidney cancer.

This chain links TRBV5-1 with TRBJ1-4, with D hard to call. The CDR3 length is 14 residues. Germline V lookup: CDR1 SGHRS, CDR2 YFSETQ. V gave up 4 bases and J gave up 0 bases, with 7 bases separating them. CDR3 protein: CASSVSTTNEKLFF. CDR3 in DNA: TGCGCCAGCAGCGTGTCCACAACTAATGAAAAACTGTTTTTT.

This clone came up a few times. The rearrangement links TRBV6-5 to TRBJ1-2; 7 nucleotides agree with TRBD1. The CDR3 spans 14 residues. J was trimmed by 4 bases and V by 6 bases; bases with no gene match: 8. Germline V gene data show CDR1 as MNHEY and CDR2 as SVGAGI. CDR3 residues: CASRKTGSGYGYTF. The CDR3 nucleotides are TGTGCCAGCAGGAAGACAGGGAGCGGCTATGGCTACACCTTC.

The V call is TRBV25-1, the J call TRBJ1-2; D gene uncertain. The CDR3 has 13 amino acids. Trimming shortened V by 4 bases and J by 1 base, and 7 bases separated the two germline ends. Germline CDR1 is MGHDK and CDR2 is SYGVNS. Here the CDR3 reads CASSGKGNYGYTF. The CDR3 DNA is TGTGCCAGCAGTGGGAAGGGTAACTATGGCTACACCTTC.

The chain uses TRBV21-1 and TRBJ1-1; TRBD1 was called by the table and not checked on the DNA. TRBV21-1 is an annotated pseudogene. The CDR3 runs to 18 residues. The CDR3 nucleotides are TGTGCCAGCCAAAAATGGGGTTGGGTTCCGACAGCCCTCACTGAAGCTTTCTTT. Translating gives CASQKWGWVPTALTEAFF.

Here the CDR3 DNA reads TGTGCCAGCACCCTACAGGGGGGTCCGAACACTGAAGCTTTCTTT. This codes for CASTLQGGPNTEAFF. This chain connects TRBV6-5 to TRBJ1-1; 8 nucleotides align to TRBD1. Losses at the gene ends were 7 bases for V and 1 base for J; bases not matched to a gene: 8. CDR3 size: 15 residues. CDR1 MNHEY and CDR2 SVGAGI come from the germline V gene.

This chain uses TRBV7-8 with TRBJ1-1; D is undetermined. Germline loops: CDR1 SGHVS, CDR2 FQNEAQ. The CDR3 runs 12 residues. V lost 5 bases and J lost 11, with 15 bases in between. This chain's CDR3 is CASSPLGREAFF. The CDR3 nucleotides are TGTGCCAGCAGCCCCCTGGGTAGGGAGGCTTTCTTT.

The sample holds one count of this clone. The rearrangement uses TRBV10-1 and TRBJ2-7, with 14 bases fitting TRBD2. Losses at the gene ends were 5 bases for V and 7 bases for J; bases not matched to a gene: 4. The V gene's germline CDR1 is WNHNN and CDR2 SYGVQD (reference sequence). The CDR3 totals 14 residues. DNA of the CDR3: TGCGCCAGCAGTCGGGGGACTAGCGGGAGTGAGCAGTACTTC. This encodes CASSRGTSGSEQYF.

The chain combines TRBV11-2 with TRBJ2-5; the match to TRBD2 covers 8 bases. Germline CDR1 and CDR2: SGHAT and FQNNGV. The CDR3 contains 15 residues. After removal of 5 bases from V and 5 bases from J, the junction contained 10 bases not matched to a gene. As DNA, the CDR3 is TGTGCCAGCAGCCCCCTCGAAGCGGGAGCCGAGACCCAGTACTTC. Residues: CASSPLEAGAETQYF.

This CDR3 reads CASIRPKPNNSPLHF. CDR3 coding DNA: TGTGCCAGCATCCGACCGAAACCAAATAATTCACCCCTCCACTTT. The V and J genes are TRBV5-4 and TRBJ1-6; D not certain. Germline assignment: CDR1 SGHNT and CDR2 YYREEE (reference sequence). Trimming cost V 6 bases and J 5 bases, with 15 bases left between them. The CDR3 contains 15 residues.

The chain joins TRBV5-1 to TRBJ2-7; D remains unclear. The germline CDR1 and CDR2 sequences are SGHRS and YFSETQ. The ends were cut back, 0 bases at V and 6 bases at J, with 13 bases in the middle. The CDR3 length is 14 residues. The CDR3 region is CASSLEQSPAEQYF. Here the CDR3 DNA reads TGCGCCAGCAGCTTGGAACAATCTCCGGCCGAGCAGTACTTC.

V gene TRBV27 combines with J gene TRBJ2-2; D gene unclear. V lost 5 bases, J lost 17 bases, and 18 bases lay in between. This CDR3 spans 12 amino acids. The germline CDR1 and CDR2 sequences are MNHEY and SMNVEV (reference sequence). For the CDR3, the DNA is TGTGCCAGCAGTAGTTTGAAAGGACGTTGTTTTTTT. It specifies CASSSLKGRCFF.

Concerning this clone itself: The junction does not match germline at one end; this may be a read error. The CDR3 DNA reads TGTGCTAGCAGCTTAGAGGGACTAGCGGGAGCTGAGCAGTTCTTC. It translates to CASSLEGLAGAEQFF. The J gene is TRBJ2-1, the V gene TRBV7-7, with 14 bases that match TRBD2. The CDR3 runs to 15 residues. CDR1 is SSHAT, CDR2 FNYEAQ, per germline (reference sequence).

The rearrangement joins TRBV6-5 to TRBJ1-6; unclear D gene. V gave up 4 bases and J gave up 3 bases, with 7 bases separating them. This CDR3 is 14 amino acids long. Germline CDR1 MNHEY, CDR2 SVGAGI. The DNA for the CDR3 is TGTGCCAGCAGTTTAGGGAACTATAATTCACCCCTCCACTTT. It specifies CASSLGNYNSPLHF.

The V call is TRBV29-1, the J call TRBJ2-7; D is unresolved. Germline CDR1 SQVTM, CDR2 ANQGSEA. This CDR3 contains 11 residues. V lost 3 bases to trimming and J lost 3 bases, with 6 bases between them. CDR3: CSVELGYEQYF. The CDR3 bases are TGCAGCGTTGAGCTGGGCTACGAGCAGTACTTC.

The chain joins TRBV11-3 to TRBJ2-3; D remains ambiguous. This CDR3 is built from 10 residues. V lost 5 bases to trimming and J lost 6 bases, with 3 bases between them. Germline V CDR1 and CDR2: SGHNT, YENEEA. Written as DNA, the CDR3 is TGTGCCAGCAGCAAGGATACGCAGTATTTT. Residues: CASSKDTQYF.

This clone was seen once. The chain combines TRBV7-9 with TRBJ1-1, with 8 bases matching TRBD1. The CDR3 totals 14 residues. The germline CDR1 and CDR2 sequences are SEHNR and FQNEAQ (reference sequence). The J segment lost 5 bases and the V segment lost 5 bases, leaving 7 bases of the junction unmatched. CDR3 amino acids: CASSPQGGITEAFF. The CDR3 nucleotides are TGTGCCAGCAGCCCACAGGGGGGAATAACTGAAGCTTTCTTT.

Notes on this clone: A read error may account for a junction end that differs from germline. This chain's CDR3 is CASSYLAGADYEQYF. Here the CDR3 DNA reads TGTGCTAGCAGCTATCTAGCGGGAGCAGACTACGAGCAGTACTTC. The V and J genes are TRBV7-7 and TRBJ2-7; 10 bases are shared with TRBD2. This CDR3 has 15 residues. Germline assignment: CDR1 SSHAT and CDR2 FNYEAQ (reference sequence).

The V gene is TRBV6-8, the J gene TRBJ1-1; TRBD1 matches at 8 bases. The V and J ends lost 2 bases and 5 bases, in that order; junction bases with no gene match: 7. CDR1 is MNHGY and CDR2 is SAAAGT in the germline V gene. The CDR3 has 15 residues. The CDR3, as DNA: TGTGCCAGCAGTTACCCCAGACAGGGGAGGACTGAAGCTTTCTTT. Protein sequence: CASSYPRQGRTEAFF.